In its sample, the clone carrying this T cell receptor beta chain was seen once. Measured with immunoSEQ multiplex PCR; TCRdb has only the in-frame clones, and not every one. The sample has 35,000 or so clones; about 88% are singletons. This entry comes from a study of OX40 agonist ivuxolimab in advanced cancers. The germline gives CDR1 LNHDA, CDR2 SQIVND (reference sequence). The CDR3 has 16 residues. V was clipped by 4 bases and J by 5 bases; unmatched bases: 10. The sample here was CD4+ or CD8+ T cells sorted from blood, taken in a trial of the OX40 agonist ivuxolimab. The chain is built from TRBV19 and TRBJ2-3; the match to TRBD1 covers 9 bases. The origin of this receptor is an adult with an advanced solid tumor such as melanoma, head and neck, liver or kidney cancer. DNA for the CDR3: TGTGCCAGTAGTACGCCCGACAGGGGGATGAGAGATACGCAGTATTTT. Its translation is CASSTPDRGMRDTQYF.